Listed below are T cell receptor beta chains from one sample, sequenced in a study of blood T cell repertoires in COVID-19. Produced via immunoSEQ multiplex PCR; TCRdb's table is partial and in-frame only. The sample lists 100,000 to 150,000 clones, over 80% seen once, with under 2.5% in the top ten. Sequenced material: peripheral blood. Source of these receptors: a man between 65 and 85 years old with acute or convalescent COVID-19. The CDR3 runs from the conserved cysteine through the conserved F or W. The order of the fields is V gene, D gene, J gene, clone size, CDR3 protein, CDR3 DNA. The D gene is left open where the match is weak. Size tells how often a clone was seen (once, few, many) or the class of an expanded clone, and some rows leave it out.

>TRBV19|TRBD2|TRBJ2-1|NA
CASRLASDRAGTSGGNAYNEQFF
TGTGCCAGTAGACTAGCCTCGGACAGGGCCGGGACTAGCGGGGGGAACGCCTACAATGAGCAGTTCTTC
>TRBV6-5|NA|TRBJ2-1|NA
CASSSTGLGSYNEQFF
TGTGCCAGCAGTTCCACAGGATTGGGATCCTACAATGAGCAGTTCTTC
>TRBV10-3|TRBD1|TRBJ1-5|NA
CAISGQGNQPQHF
TGTGCCATCAGTGGACAGGGGAATCAGCCCCAGCATTTT
>TRBV27|NA|TRBJ1-2|NA
CASKAGRDYGYTF
TGTGCCAGCAAGGCTGGGCGAGACTACGGCTACACCTTC
>TRBV27|TRBD1|TRBJ2-7|NA
CASSFTGTGAPYEQYF
TGTGCCAGCAGTTTCACCGGGACAGGGGCACCCTACGAGCAGTACTTC
>TRBV6-5|NA|TRBJ1-2|NA
CASSYSPGGANYGYTF
TGTGCCAGCAGTTACTCACCGGGGGGTGCTAACTATGGCTACACCTTC
>TRBV6-1|NA|TRBJ1-1|NA
CASSEPGAPNTEAFF
TGTGCCAGCAGTGAGCCAGGGGCGCCAAACACTGAAGCTTTCTTT
>TRBV9|NA|TRBJ1-6|few
CASSGRGSPKDSPLHF
TGTGCCAGCAGCGGCCGGGGGTCCCCCAAGGATTCACCCCTCCACTTT
>TRBV19|NA|TRBJ1-5|NA
CASSTRGNQPQHF
TGTGCCAGTAGTACCAGGGGTAATCAGCCCCAGCATTTT
>TRBV6-1|NA|TRBJ1-6|NA
CASSELRTENSPLHF
TGTGCCAGCAGTGAATTGCGGACAGAAAATTCACCCCTCCACTTT
>TRBV4-1|TRBD1|TRBJ1-1|NA
CASSQADRSMNTEAFF
TGCGCCAGCAGCCAAGCGGACAGGTCAATGAACACTGAAGCTTTCTTT
>TRBV9|NA|TRBJ1-2|NA
CASSVDSLSYGYTF
TGTGCCAGCAGCGTAGATTCACTGTCCTATGGCTACACCTTC
>TRBV5-1|TRBD1|TRBJ1-4|NA
CASSPQGAREKLFF
TGCGCCAGCAGCCCACAGGGGGCCCGGGAAAAACTGTTTTTT
>TRBV5-1|TRBD1|TRBJ1-2|NA
CASSLATGQGAENGYTF
TGCGCCAGCAGCTTGGCCACGGGACAGGGGGCTGAGAATGGCTACACCTTC
>TRBV5-1|TRBD2|TRBJ2-6|NA
CASGEGAGANVLTF
TGCGCCAGCGGGGAGGGTGCTGGGGCCAACGTCCTGACTTTC
>TRBV25-1|NA|TRBJ1-2|NA
CASSEGHRDYGYTF
TGTGCCAGCAGTGAAGGACACCGCGACTATGGCTACACCTTC
>TRBV2|TRBD1|TRBJ1-2|NA
CASRPETGVGYGYTF
TGTGCCAGCAGACCAGAGACAGGGGTGGGCTATGGCTACACCTTC
>TRBV5-8|TRBD1|TRBJ1-5|NA
CASTGQGNQPQHF
TGTGCCAGCACCGGACAGGGAAACCAGCCCCAGCATTTT
>TRBV19|NA|TRBJ1-6|few
CASQWSSYNSPLHF
TGTGCCAGTCAATGGAGCTCCTATAATTCACCCCTCCACTTT
>TRBV19|NA|TRBJ2-3|NA
CASSIGGATDTQYF
TGTGCCAGTAGTATTGGGGGCGCCACAGATACGCAGTATTTT
>TRBV11-2|NA|TRBJ1-1|NA
CASSFRGAYTEAFF
TGTGCCAGCAGCTTTCGGGGGGCCTACACTGAAGCTTTCTTT
>TRBV6-5|NA|TRBJ2-7|NA
CASRAVAYEQYF
TGTGCCAGCAGGGCGGTAGCCTACGAGCAGTACTTC
>TRBV19|NA|TRBJ1-6|NA
CASSSGGGQSNSPLHF
TGTGCCAGTAGTTCGGGGGGGGGACAAAGTAATTCACCCCTCCACTTT
>TRBV5-1|TRBD2|TRBJ2-1|NA
CASSSGGTSGGSSYNEQFF
TGCGCCAGCAGCTCGGGCGGGACTAGCGGGGGTAGCTCCTACAATGAGCAGTTCTTC
>TRBV19|TRBD1|TRBJ1-3|NA
CASRNFGTARNTIYF
TGTGCCAGTAGGAATTTCGGGACAGCCAGAAACACCATATATTTT
>TRBV2|NA|TRBJ1-4|NA
CASSTSGANEKLFF
TGTGCCAGCAGTACAAGTGGGGCCAATGAAAAACTGTTTTTT
>TRBV10-3|TRBD1|TRBJ1-1|few
CAISGTGTTEAFF
TGTGCCATCAGTGGGACAGGGACCACTGAAGCTTTCTTT
>TRBV7-9|NA|TRBJ2-6|NA
CASRNQPLAGANVLTF
TGTGCCAGCAGGAACCAACCCCTAGCTGGGGCCAACGTCCTGACTTTC
>TRBV9|TRBD2|TRBJ2-3|NA
CASSQPAGVLANTQYF
TGTGCCAGTTCACAACCGGCGGGGGTTTTAGCAAATACGCAGTATTTT
>TRBV5-4|NA|TRBJ1-1|NA
CASSRNTEAFF
TGTGCCAGCAGCCGTAACACTGAAGCTTTCTTT
>TRBV4-1|TRBD1|TRBJ2-2|NA
CASRPGQGRNTGELFF
TGCGCCAGCAGACCTGGACAGGGTCGGAACACCGGGGAGCTGTTTTTT
>TRBV27|TRBD1|TRBJ1-6|NA
CASSFQGASNSPLHF
TGTGCCAGCAGTTTCCAGGGGGCTAGTAATTCACCCCTCCACTTT
>TRBV5-1|NA|TRBJ2-5|NA
CASSTSGETQYF
TGCGCCAGCAGCACCTCGGGGGAGACCCAGTACTTC
>TRBV5-5|NA|TRBJ2-1|NA
CASSLDRYNEQFF
TGTGCCAGCAGCTTGGACAGATACAATGAGCAGTTCTTC
>TRBV5-1|NA|TRBJ1-2|NA
CASSSPGGSGYTF
TGCGCCAGCAGCTCTCCGGGCGGGTCTGGCTACACCTTC
>TRBV6-4|TRBD2|TRBJ2-7|NA
CASSDGWTSRIYEQYF
TGTGCCAGCAGTGATGGTTGGACTAGCCGGATCTACGAGCAGTACTTC
>TRBV28|TRBD1|TRBJ2-6|once
CASRTGVSGANVLTF
TGTGCCAGCAGAACAGGGGTTTCAGGGGCCAACGTCCTGACTTTC
>TRBV18|NA|TRBJ2-7|once
CASSPGPTYEQYF
TGTGCCAGCTCACCAGGGCCGACCTACGAGCAGTACTTC
>TRBV12-3/TRBV12-4|NA|TRBJ2-3|NA
CASEGRYPDTQYF
TGTGCCAGCGAGGGTCGGTACCCAGATACGCAGTATTTT
>TRBV18|TRBD1|TRBJ2-7|NA
CASSWAGQVYEQYF
TGTGCCAGCTCCTGGGCCGGACAGGTCTACGAGCAGTACTTC
>TRBV28|TRBD1|TRBJ1-2|NA
CASSFPPGTGSAGYTF
TGTGCCAGCAGTTTTCCCCCCGGGACAGGGTCGGCTGGCTACACCTTC
>TRBV3-1/TRBV3-2|NA|TRBJ2-7|NA
CASSQRTGRYEQYF
TGTGCCAGCAGCCAAAGGACTGGGCGGTACGAGCAGTACTTC
>TRBV5-6|TRBD2|TRBJ2-1|NA
CASSFPGLGSYNEQFF
TGTGCCAGCAGCTTCCCGGGACTAGGTTCCTACAATGAGCAGTTCTTC
>TRBV6-4|TRBD1|TRBJ2-6|NA
CASSDSPGGISGANVLTF
TGTGCCAGCAGTGACTCTCCAGGGGGAATCTCTGGGGCCAACGTCCTGACTTTC
>TRBV4-1|NA|TRBJ1-3|NA
CASAQSSGNTIYF
TGCGCCAGCGCACAAAGCTCTGGAAACACCATATATTTT
>TRBV7-9|TRBD1|TRBJ2-1|NA
CASSQGQVTYNEQFF
TGTGCCAGCAGCCAAGGACAGGTCACCTACAATGAGCAGTTCTTC
>TRBV7-6|TRBD1|TRBJ1-5|NA
CASSLALGQGYQPQHF
TGTGCCAGCAGCTTAGCGCTAGGACAGGGCTATCAGCCCCAGCATTTT
>TRBV14|NA|TRBJ2-7|NA
CASSQPGGYSYEQYF
TGTGCCAGCAGCCAACCTGGCGGCTACTCCTACGAGCAGTACTTC
>TRBV2|TRBD1|TRBJ1-5|few
CASSGQGADNQPQHF
TGTGCCAGCAGTGGACAGGGAGCGGACAATCAGCCCCAGCATTTT
>TRBV21-1|NA|TRBJ2-2|NA
CASSKAPRGWGTGELFF
TGTGCCAGCAGCAAAGCCCCCAGGGGTTGGGGCACCGGGGAGCTGTTTTTT
>TRBV5-1|TRBD2|TRBJ2-3|NA
CASSMGLAGGPGDTQYF
TGCGCCAGCAGCATGGGACTAGCGGGGGGGCCCGGAGATACGCAGTATTTT
>TRBV19|NA|TRBJ1-2|NA
CASSRGDGYDGYTF
TGTGCCAGTAGTAGGGGGGACGGGTATGATGGCTACACCTTC
>TRBV19|NA|TRBJ1-2|few
CASSMVFRLTRMWGYTF
TGTGCCAGTAGTATGGTTTTTCGGCTGACGCGGATGTGGGGCTACACCTTC
>TRBV6-4|NA|TRBJ1-2|NA
CASSASPLEDSSNYGYTF
TGTGCCAGCAGTGCCTCTCCCCTCGAGGACAGCTCAAACTATGGCTACACCTTC
>TRBV5-1|TRBD1|TRBJ1-1|once
CASSLGTGMTEAFF
TGCGCCAGCAGCTTGGGGACAGGAATGACTGAAGCTTTCTTT
>TRBV5-1|TRBD1|TRBJ1-4|NA
CASSLKPGQGSTNEKLFF
TGCGCCAGCAGCCTTAAGCCGGGACAGGGATCAACTAATGAAAAACTGTTTTTT
>TRBV7-2|NA|TRBJ2-5|NA
CASSLLGYGGRETQYF
TGTGCCAGCAGCTTACTTGGGTACGGGGGACGAGAGACCCAGTACTTC
>TRBV5-1|NA|TRBJ1-4|NA
CASSPGHPRANEKLFF
TGCGCCAGCAGCCCCGGACATCCCCGGGCTAATGAAAAACTGTTTTTT